A single T cell receptor beta chain is shown here with its context. This clonotype has only a few counts. Its target antigen remains unknown. No qualities accompany the bases; no much larger clone lies one base away. The trim is 0 bases for V and 2 bases for J, with a gap of 8 bases between the germline ends. The CDR3 numbers 13 residues from cysteine through phenylalanine. The DNA shown is the 39-base CDR3, in frame from base 1. According to the germline V gene (reference sequence), CDR1 reads DFQATT and CDR2 reads SNEGSKA. This sample was included in a study of molecular identifiers for immune sequencing clone quantification (dated by TCRdb to the late 2010s). Regarding the research as a whole: For a replicate experiment, the RNA from either 20,000 or 100,000 naive CD8 T cells was divided into five aliquots, and four of those aliquots went on to sequencing. The study was a methods study using CD8 T cells to benchmark molecular-identifier clustering-based TCR repertoire sequencing (MIDCIRS) and TCR RNA copy counting.

Libraries of naive CD8 T cells were built from around 20,000 to 1,000,000 sorted cells, with 10%, 30% or 50% of the purified RNA used. Naive CD8 T cells were FACS-sorted as CD8+CD4-CCR7+CD45RA+ on a BD FACSAria II into RLT Plus buffer. Under 11 TCR copies' worth of Jurkat RNA were spiked into roughly 20,000-1,000,000 naive CD8 T cell samples to test detection sensitivity. Enrichment of CD8 T cells was performed with RosetteSep CD8+ T Cell Enrichment Cocktail and Ficoll-Paque, after which ACK red cell lysis was carried out. Summary of the overall study and its limitations: In CMV-specific effector cells, clones with more than 20 RNA copies contained over 97% of molecules, whereas in naive cells such clones contained under 1% of molecules. When barcode sub-clustering was left out, chimeric consensus sequences inflated TCR diversity, with chimeras reaching as high as 47%. The naive libraries included spiked-in Jurkat TCR RNA (fewer than eleven copies' worth), and this RNA is not part of the donor repertoire. Spiked-in Jurkat TCR RNA equal to a single cell's worth was reported to be detectable even within one million naive CD8 T cells. Modeling indicated around 2.7 TCR RNA copies recovered per cell, compared with about 9.7 by digital PCR, which implies a capture efficiency of about 31%. The sizes of highly expanded clones could end up underestimated when identical TCR molecules share a barcode.

Library preparation employed PCR. TCRdb lists the instrument as NextSeq 500. Bulk TCR libraries were made following a previously described method, with the TCR primers given in Table S5. The Qiagen AllPrep DNA/RNA kit was used to purify total RNA. Before analysis, reads from multiple sequencing runs of one library were combined. Under the source paper's analysis protocol: Reads were retained only if their TCR constant sequence matched exactly, and those retained reads were trimmed to 150 nt and grouped according to their 12-nt molecular barcodes. Reads within each barcode group were sub-clustered using a 15% Levenshtein threshold, and quality-weighted consensus sequences were constructed for each RNA molecule. Non-functional sequences were filtered out, along with any lower-count sequence sitting one edit away from another sequence. Based on a fit of two negative binomial distributions, barcode sub-clusters having less than 20% of the maximum read count were discarded. TCRdb redid the processing of the public reads, applying fastp at Q25 and MiXCR, and retained in-frame beta chains. Entries are consolidated by CDR3 protein sequence, retaining the most common genes and DNA. Here the V and J calls rest on TCRdb's processing, not on the authors' analysis. This sample has approximately 550,000 distinct CDR3 sequences in its table, and 25% of those were observed once. The ten largest clones capture roughly 0.77% of the sample.

The V and J genes are TRBV20-1 and TRBJ2-7, with the identity of the D gene unclear. This TCR came from a human donor in good health. Some libraries in this study had Jurkat cell RNA spiked in. The specimen was naive CD8+ T cells from blood, with Jurkat cell RNA spiked in. The label giving this sample's cell subset or site can be read as: FACS-sorted CD8+CD4-CCR7+CD45RA+ naive T cells. Read as DNA, the sequence is TGCAGTGCTAGAGATACAGCTGCCTACGAGCAGTACTTC. Its translation is CSARDTAAYEQYF.